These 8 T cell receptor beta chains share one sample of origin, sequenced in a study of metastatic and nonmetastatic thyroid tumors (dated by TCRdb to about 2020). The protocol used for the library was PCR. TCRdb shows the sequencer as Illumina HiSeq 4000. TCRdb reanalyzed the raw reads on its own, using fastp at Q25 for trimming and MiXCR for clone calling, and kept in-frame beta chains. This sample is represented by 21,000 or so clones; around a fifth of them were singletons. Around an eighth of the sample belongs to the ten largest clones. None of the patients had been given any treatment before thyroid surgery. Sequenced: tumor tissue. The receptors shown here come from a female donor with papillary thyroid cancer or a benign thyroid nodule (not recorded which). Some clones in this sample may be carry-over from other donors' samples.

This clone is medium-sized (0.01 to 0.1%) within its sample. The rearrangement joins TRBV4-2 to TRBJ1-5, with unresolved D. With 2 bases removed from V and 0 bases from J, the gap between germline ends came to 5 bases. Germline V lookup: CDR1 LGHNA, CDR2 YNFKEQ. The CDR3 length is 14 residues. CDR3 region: CASSQSYSNQPQHF. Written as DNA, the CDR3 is TGTGCCAGCAGCCAATCCTATAGCAATCAGCCCCAGCATTTT.

The CDR3 loop reads CASSLITSGSYEQYF. CDR3 nucleotides: TGTGCCAGCAGTTTAATAACTAGCGGGAGCTACGAGCAGTACTTC. The genes are TRBV28 and TRBJ2-7; 11 nucleotides line up with TRBD2. Per germline, CDR1 MDHEN and CDR2 SYDVKM. The CDR3 length is 15 residues. The V gene end was trimmed by 2 bases and the J gene end by 3 bases; junction bases not matched to a gene: 3.

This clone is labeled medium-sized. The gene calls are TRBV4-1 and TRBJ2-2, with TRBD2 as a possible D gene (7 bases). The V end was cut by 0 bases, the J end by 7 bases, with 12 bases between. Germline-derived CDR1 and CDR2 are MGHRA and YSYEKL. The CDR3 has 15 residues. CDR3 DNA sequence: TGCGCCAGCAGCCAAGATAGGGGGGGAGTCGGGGAGCTGTTTTTT. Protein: CASSQDRGGVGELFF.

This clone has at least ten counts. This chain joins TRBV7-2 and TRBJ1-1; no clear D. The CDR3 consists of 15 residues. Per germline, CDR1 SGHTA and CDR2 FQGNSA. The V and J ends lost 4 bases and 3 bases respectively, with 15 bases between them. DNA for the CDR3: TGTGCCAGCAGCTCGAGGCGAGGCAAGGACACTGAAGCTTTCTTT. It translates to CASSSRRGKDTEAFF.

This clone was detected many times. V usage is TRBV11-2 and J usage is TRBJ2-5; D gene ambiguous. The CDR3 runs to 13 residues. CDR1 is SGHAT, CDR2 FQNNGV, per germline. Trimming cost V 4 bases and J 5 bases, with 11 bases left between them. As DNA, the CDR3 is TGTGCCAGCAGCTCCCGGTATTGGGAGACCCAGTACTTC. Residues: CASSSRYWETQYF.

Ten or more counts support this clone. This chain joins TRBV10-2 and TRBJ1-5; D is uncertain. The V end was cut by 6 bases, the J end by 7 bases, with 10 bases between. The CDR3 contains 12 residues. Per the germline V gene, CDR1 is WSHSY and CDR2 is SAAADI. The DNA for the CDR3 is TGCGCCAGCAGCGCGGGGAAACAGCCCCAGCATTTT. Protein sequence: CASSAGKQPQHF.

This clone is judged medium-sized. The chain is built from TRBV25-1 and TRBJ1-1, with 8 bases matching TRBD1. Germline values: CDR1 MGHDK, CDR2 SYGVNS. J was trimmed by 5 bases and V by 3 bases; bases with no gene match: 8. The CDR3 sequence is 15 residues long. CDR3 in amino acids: CASSDPYRGVTEAFF. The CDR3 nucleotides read TGTGCCAGCAGTGACCCTTACAGGGGGGTAACTGAAGCTTTCTTT.

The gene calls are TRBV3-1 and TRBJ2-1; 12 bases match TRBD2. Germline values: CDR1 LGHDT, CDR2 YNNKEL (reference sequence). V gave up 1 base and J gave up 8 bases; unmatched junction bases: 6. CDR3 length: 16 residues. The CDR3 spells CASSQVPLAGGDEQFF. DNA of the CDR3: TGTGCCAGCAGCCAAGTCCCCCTAGCGGGGGGGGATGAGCAGTTCTTC.